This TCR beta chain was recovered during a study of T-cell memory formation after mild COVID-19. Study findings and constraints: A second wave expanding day 15 to 37 was CD4+-biased; contracting clones were balanced. Chiefly within CM and EM were the contracting CD4+ clones; CD8+ ones were within EMRA. Memory sampled before infection contained some responding clones, suggesting cross-reactive memory joined.

From 5'RACE with constant-segment primers came TCR alpha and TCR beta cDNA libraries that carried sample barcodes and UMIs. TCRdb reprocessed the 5' RACE reads via MiXCR and lists one record per CDR3 protein. Of approximately 410,000 distinct CDR3 sequences in the sample, more than 20% were seen once. This clonotype was seen only a few times. Its antigen is still unknown. This sequence originates from an adult woman who had mild COVID-19 (a few samples of this study predate the infection). Cell type and time point are not known. Sequenced: PBMCs or a T cell subset sorted from them (not recorded which).

CDR3 coding DNA: TGCAGTGCTAGACCTCAGACAGGGTCCATAATCTACGAGCAGTACTTC. Protein: CSARPQTGSIIYEQYF. The gene calls are TRBV20-1 and TRBJ2-7; TRBD1 agrees at 7 bases. This CDR3 is built from 16 residues. The V gene's germline CDR1 is DFQATT and CDR2 SNEGSKA (reference sequence). Trimming at V came to 2 bases and at J to 3 bases, leaving 13 bases not matched to a gene.